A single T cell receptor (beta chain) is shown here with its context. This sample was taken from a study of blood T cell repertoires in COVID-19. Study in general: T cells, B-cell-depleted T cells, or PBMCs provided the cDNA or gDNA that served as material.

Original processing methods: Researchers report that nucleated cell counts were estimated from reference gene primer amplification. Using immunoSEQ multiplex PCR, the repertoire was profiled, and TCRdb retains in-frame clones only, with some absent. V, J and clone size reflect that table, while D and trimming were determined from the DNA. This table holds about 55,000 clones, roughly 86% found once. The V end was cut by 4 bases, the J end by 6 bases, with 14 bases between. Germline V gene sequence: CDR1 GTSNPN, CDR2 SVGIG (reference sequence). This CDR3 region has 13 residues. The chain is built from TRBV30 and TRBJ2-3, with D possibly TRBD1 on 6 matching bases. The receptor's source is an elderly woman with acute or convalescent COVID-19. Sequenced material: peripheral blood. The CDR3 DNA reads TGTGCCTGGAATACAGGGTTGAGCGATACGCAGTATTTT. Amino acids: CAWNTGLSDTQYF.